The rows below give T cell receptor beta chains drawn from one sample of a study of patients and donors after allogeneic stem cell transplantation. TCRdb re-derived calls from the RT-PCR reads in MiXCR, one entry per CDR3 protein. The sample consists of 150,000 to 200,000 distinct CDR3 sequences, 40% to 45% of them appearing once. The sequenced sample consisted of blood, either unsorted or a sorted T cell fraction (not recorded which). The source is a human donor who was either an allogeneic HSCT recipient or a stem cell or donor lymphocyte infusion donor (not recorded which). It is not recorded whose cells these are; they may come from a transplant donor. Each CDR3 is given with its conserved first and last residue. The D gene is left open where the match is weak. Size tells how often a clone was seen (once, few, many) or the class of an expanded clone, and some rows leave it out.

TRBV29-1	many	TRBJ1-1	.	CSVKIQENTEAFF	TGCAGCGTGAAGATACAGGAGAACACTGAAGCTTTCTTT
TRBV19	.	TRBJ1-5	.	CASSIGAGLLTQPQHF	TGTGCCAGTAGTATAGGGGCCGGGCTATTAACTCAGCCCCAGCATTTT
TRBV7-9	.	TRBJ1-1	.	CASSLSSDTEAFF	TGTGCCAGCAGCTTATCGTCAGACACTGAAGCTTTCTTT
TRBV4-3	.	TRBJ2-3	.	CASSQGGRERSTDTQYF	TGCGCCAGCAGCCAAGGCGGACGGGAGCGGAGCACAGATACGCAGTATTTT
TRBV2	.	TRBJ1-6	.	CASSERQGLNSPLHF	TGTGCCAGCAGTGAAAGGCAGGGTCTAAATTCACCCCTCCACTTT
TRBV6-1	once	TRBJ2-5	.	CASSQTRQSETQYF	TGTGCCAGCAGTCAGACTAGGCAGAGTGAGACCCAGTACTTC
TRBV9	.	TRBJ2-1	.	CASTGASNEQFF	TGTGCCAGCACTGGAGCATCCAATGAGCAGTTCTTC
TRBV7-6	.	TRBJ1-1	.	CASSLVSRTEAFF	TGTGCCAGCAGCTTAGTCTCGCGGACTGAAGCTTTCTTT
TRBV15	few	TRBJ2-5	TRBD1	CATSTERGHGETQYF	TGTGCCACCAGCACAGAAAGGGGGCATGGGGAGACCCAGTACTTC
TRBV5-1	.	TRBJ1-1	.	CASSPQLGRGRTSTEAFF	TGCGCCAGCAGCCCGCAGCTTGGTAGGGGACGGACGTCCACTGAAGCTTTCTTT
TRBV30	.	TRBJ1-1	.	CAWSGGNTEAFF	TGTGCCTGGAGTGGCGGGAACACTGAAGCTTTCTTT
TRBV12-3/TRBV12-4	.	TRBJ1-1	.	CASSLWPRAFF	TGTGCCAGCAGTTTATGGCCCAGGGCTTTCTTT
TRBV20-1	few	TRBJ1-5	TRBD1	CSAHGQGLPLQPQHF	TGCAGTGCTCATGGACAGGGCCTCCCCCTTCAGCCCCAGCATTTT
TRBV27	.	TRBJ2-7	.	CASSSNGDGHSSYEQYF	TGTGCCAGCAGTTCAAACGGGGACGGGCACAGCTCCTACGAGCAGTACTTC
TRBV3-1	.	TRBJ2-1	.	CASALGDEQFF	TGTGCCAGCGCCCTAGGTGATGAGCAGTTCTTC
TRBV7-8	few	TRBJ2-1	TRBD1	CASSPHRGNYNEQFF	TGTGCCAGCAGCCCCCACAGGGGTAATTACAATGAGCAGTTCTTC
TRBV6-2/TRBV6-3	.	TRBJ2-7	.	CASTGFAIPIEQYF	TGTGCCAGCACAGGCTTCGCCATCCCCATCGAGCAGTACTTC
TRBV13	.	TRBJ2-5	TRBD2	CASSSSGAGETQYF	TGTGCCAGCAGCTCTTCCGGAGCGGGGGAGACCCAGTACTTC
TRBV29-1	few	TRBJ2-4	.	CSVETGAKNIQYF	TGCAGCGTTGAGACAGGAGCTAAAAACATTCAGTACTTC
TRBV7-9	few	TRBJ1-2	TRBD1	CASSSGTGIIPYGYTF	TGTGCCAGCAGCTCCGGGACAGGGATCATTCCCTATGGCTACACCTTC
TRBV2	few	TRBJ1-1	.	CAEKGTGAFF	TGTGCCGAGAAGGGTACCGGAGCTTTCTTT
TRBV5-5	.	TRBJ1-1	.	CASSLGHARTEAFF	TGTGCCAGCAGCCTTGGACACGCCCGCACTGAAGCTTTCTTT
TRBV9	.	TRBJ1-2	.	CASSVARVSNYGYTF	TGTGCCAGCAGCGTAGCAAGGGTGTCGAACTATGGCTACACCTTC
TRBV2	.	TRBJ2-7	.	CASSGGTEQYF	TGTGCCAGCAGTGGGGGGACCGAGCAGTACTTC
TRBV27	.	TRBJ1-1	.	CASSWGPTGLEAFF	TGTGCCAGCAGTTGGGGCCCTACAGGACTCGAAGCTTTCTTT
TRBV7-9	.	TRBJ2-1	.	CASSLELPLLEDGYNEQFF	TGTGCCAGCAGCTTAGAACTGCCCCTACTAGAAGATGGCTACAATGAGCAGTTCTTC
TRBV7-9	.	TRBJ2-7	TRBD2	CASSLASGSSYEQYF	TGTGCCAGCAGTCTAGCTAGCGGGAGTTCGTACGAGCAGTACTTC
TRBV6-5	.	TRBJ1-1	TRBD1	CASSGTGVGDTEAFF	TGTGCCAGCAGTGGAACAGGGGTTGGGGACACTGAAGCTTTCTTT
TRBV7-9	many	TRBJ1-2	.	CASSLARGGQGYTF	TGTGCCAGCAGCTTAGCACGAGGAGGCCAAGGCTACACCTTC
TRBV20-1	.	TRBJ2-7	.	CSASLDSSYEQYF	TGCAGTGCTAGCCTGGACAGTTCCTACGAGCAGTACTTC
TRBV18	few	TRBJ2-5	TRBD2	CASSPGTRGTETQYF	TGTGCCAGCTCACCAGGGACTAGAGGAACGGAGACCCAGTACTTC
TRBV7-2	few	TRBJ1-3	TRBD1	CASSPRQGILNTIYF	TGTGCCAGCAGCCCGAGACAGGGGATTCTAAACACCATATATTTT
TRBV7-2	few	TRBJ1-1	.	CASSQVYTEAFF	TGTGCCAGCAGTCAGGTTTATACTGAAGCTTTCTTT
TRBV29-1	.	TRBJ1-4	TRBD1	CSVVYRGEEKLFF	TGCAGCGTTGTCTACAGGGGGGAAGAAAAACTGTTTTTT
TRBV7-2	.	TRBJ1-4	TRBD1	CASSPQGPRFNEKLFF	TGTGCCAGCAGCCCACAGGGGCCTAGATTTAATGAAAAACTGTTTTTT
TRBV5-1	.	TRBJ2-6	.	CASSLAGGANVLTF	TGCGCCAGCAGCTTGGCCGGTGGGGCCAACGTCCTGACTTTC
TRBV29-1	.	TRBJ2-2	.	CSVEDRPGELFF	TGCAGCGTTGAAGACAGGCCCGGGGAGCTGTTTTTT
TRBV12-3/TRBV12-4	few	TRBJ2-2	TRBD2	CASLAGANTGELFF	TGTGCCAGTCTAGCGGGAGCCAACACCGGGGAGCTGTTTTTT
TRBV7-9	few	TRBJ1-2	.	CASSLVQGSGYTF	TGTGCCAGCAGCTTAGTACAGGGCTCTGGCTACACCTTC
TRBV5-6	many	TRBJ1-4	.	CASSLAPRGPEKLFF	TGTGCCAGCAGCTTGGCCCCCCGGGGGCCCGAAAAACTGTTTTTT
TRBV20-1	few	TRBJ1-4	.	CSGIDRRNEKLFF	TGCAGTGGGATCGACAGGAGAAATGAAAAACTGTTTTTT
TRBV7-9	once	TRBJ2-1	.	CASSSRGTPRQFF	TGTGCCAGCAGTTCCAGAGGTACCCCGAGGCAGTTCTTC
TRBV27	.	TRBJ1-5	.	CASSLLGLNQPQHF	TGTGCCAGCAGTTTATTGGGCCTCAATCAGCCCCAGCATTTT
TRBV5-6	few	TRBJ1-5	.	CASSAWPLSEPQHF	TGTGCCAGCAGCGCCTGGCCCCTATCGGAGCCCCAGCATTTT
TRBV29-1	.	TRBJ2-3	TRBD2	CSAAGLAGGRPNQYF	TGCAGCGCCGCGGGACTAGCGGGAGGTCGTCCTAACCAGTATTTT
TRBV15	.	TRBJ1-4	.	CATSGLDRANEKLFF	TGTGCCACCAGCGGACTTGACAGAGCTAATGAAAAACTGTTTTTT
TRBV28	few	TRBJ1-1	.	CASSSFRLGLDTEAFF	TGTGCCAGCAGTTCTTTTAGGTTAGGGTTAGACACTGAAGCTTTCTTT
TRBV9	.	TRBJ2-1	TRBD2	CASSAVTSGTRDEQFF	TGTGCCAGCAGCGCGGTGACTAGCGGGACTCGGGATGAGCAGTTCTTC
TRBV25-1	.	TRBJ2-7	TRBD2	CASGSHTGLAVYEQYF	TGTGCCAGCGGAAGTCATACGGGACTAGCAGTCTACGAGCAGTACTTC
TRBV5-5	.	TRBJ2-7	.	CASSDNWGASSYEQYF	TGTGCCAGCAGCGACAACTGGGGGGCTAGCTCCTACGAGCAGTACTTC
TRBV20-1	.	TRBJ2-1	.	CSARIAAEQFF	TGCAGTGCTAGAATAGCGGCAGAGCAGTTCTTC
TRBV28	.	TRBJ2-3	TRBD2	CASSSVAGGADTQYF	TGTGCCAGCAGTTCTGTAGCGGGAGGAGCAGATACGCAGTATTTT
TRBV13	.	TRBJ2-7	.	CASSRRGLGEQYF	TGTGCCAGCAGCAGGAGGGGGCTAGGCGAGCAGTACTTC
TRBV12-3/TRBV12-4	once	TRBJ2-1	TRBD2	CASSSTSGDYNEQFF	TGTGCCAGCAGTTCTACTAGCGGGGACTACAATGAGCAGTTCTTC
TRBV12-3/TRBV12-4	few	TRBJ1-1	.	CASSLRGPSNTEAFF	TGTGCCAGCAGCCTACGGGGGCCCTCAAACACTGAAGCTTTCTTT
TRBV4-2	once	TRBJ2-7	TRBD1	CASSQAGTGTFYEQYF	TGTGCCAGCAGCCAGGCCGGGACAGGGACCTTTTACGAGCAGTACTTC
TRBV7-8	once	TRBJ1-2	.	CASSLAPGEVKRYGYTF	TGTGCCAGCAGCTTAGCCCCCGGGGAGGTGAAGCGCTATGGCTACACCTTC
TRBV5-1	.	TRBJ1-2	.	CASSLLHQDLYGYTF	TGCGCCAGCAGCTTGCTACACCAGGACCTCTATGGCTACACCTTC
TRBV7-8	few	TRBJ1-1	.	CASSLAGEAEAFF	TGTGCCAGCAGCTTAGCGGGGGAAGCCGAAGCTTTCTTT
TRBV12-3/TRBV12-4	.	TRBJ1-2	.	CASSLRTDYGYTF	TGTGCCAGCAGTTTACGGACCGACTATGGCTACACCTTC